The 3 T cell receptor beta chains listed next were all sequenced from one sample in a study of T cell changes during pregnancy in multiple sclerosis. The data were produced by immunoSEQ multiplex PCR, yet TCRdb's version contains in-frame clones alone and is incomplete. The data contain about 44,000 clones, just under 95% of them seen just once; the ten biggest clones take up 0.67%. Specimen: CD4+ T cells from peripheral blood mononuclear cells, collected in the first trimester of pregnancy. Receptor source: a female donor with multiple sclerosis, enrolled in a pregnancy study.

This rearrangement joins TRBV5-1 to TRBJ1-1; TRBD1 matches at 7 bases. CDR3 length equals 17 residues. Losses at the gene ends were 6 bases for V and 0 bases for J; bases not matched to a gene: 14. Per the germline V gene, CDR1 is SGHRS and CDR2 is YFSETQ. The CDR3, as DNA: TGCGCCAGCAACTTCGGGACAGCGCGCGATCTGAACACTGAAGCTTTCTTT. Translation: CASNFGTARDLNTEAFF.

The chain links TRBV18 to TRBJ1-1; unclear D gene. The CDR3 totals 14 residues. CDR1 KGHSH and CDR2 LQKENI come from the germline V gene. Between the trimmed V and J ends, which lost 3 bases and 2 bases, there was a span of 10 bases. CDR3 DNA: TGTGCCAGCTCACCTAGCCAAGTCAACACTGAAGCTTTCTTT. It yields the protein CASSPSQVNTEAFF.

J is TRBJ1-2 and V is TRBV7-9; the D is unclear. This CDR3 is built from 12 residues. Trimming removed 6 bases from V and 0 bases from J, with 5 bases in between. The germline CDR1 and CDR2 sequences are SEHNR and FQNEAQ (reference sequence). The CDR3 DNA reads TGTGCCAGCAGAGACTCTAACTATGGCTACACCTTC. Encoded protein: CASRDSNYGYTF.